The present T cell receptor beta chain was sequenced within a study of OX40 agonist ivuxolimab in advanced cancers. Study-wide points: What antigens the expanded peripheral T cells recognized was never established.

The CDR3 covers 13 residues. V lost 5 bases to trimming and J lost 5 bases, with 12 bases between them. The germline V gene encodes CDR1 MNHEY and CDR2 SVGAGI. As regards this clone: Its specificity is unknown.

Method: immunoSEQ multiplex PCR; TCRdb's copy keeps in-frame clones and lacks some. The table records about 110,000 clones, approximately 90% of them present only once. The receptor was isolated from an adult with an advanced solid tumor such as melanoma, head and neck, liver or kidney cancer. V gene TRBV6-5 combines with J gene TRBJ1-1; D unclear. Sample: CD4+ or CD8+ T cells sorted from blood, taken in a trial of the OX40 agonist ivuxolimab. The CDR3 region has the DNA TGTGCCAGCAGTCGGCCGGAGGAGACTGAAGCTTTCTTT. It is translated as CASSRPEETEAFF.